Presented here are 5 T cell receptor beta chains from one specimen sequenced in a study of cytomegalovirus exposure and HLA in healthy donors (TCRdb year 2017). The receptor library was made with the immunoSEQ multiplex PCR assay. For the multiplex PCR, a mixture combining 60 forward primers for TCR Vbeta segments and 13 reverse primers for TCR Jbeta segments was used. TCRdb carries this immuneACCESS record with in-frame sequences only. Its versions omit some clonotypes, under half of them owing to an unresolved V gene in the studies checked, with the rest unexplained. This sample has about 150,000 clones in its table, and less than 85% of those were observed once. About 6.7% of the sample is held by the ten biggest clonotypes. Sequencing was performed on PBMCs. Receptors originate from a man aged 50 or older in good health and CMV-seropositive.

The rearrangement joins TRBV19 to TRBJ2-7, with D possibly TRBD2 on 5 matching bases. The CDR3 runs to 14 residues. Germline CDR1 LNHDA, CDR2 SQIVND (reference sequence). V lost 3 bases to trimming and J lost 5 bases, with 14 bases between them. CDR3 in amino acids: CASSIDREGNEQYF. CDR3 DNA: TGTGCCAGTAGTATTGATCGGGAAGGGAACGAGCAGTACTTC.

This clone was counted a few times. V usage is TRBV5-1 and J usage is TRBJ2-3; TRBD2 matches 7 bases. Germline CDR1 reads SGHRS; CDR2 reads YFSETQ. J lost 0 bases, V lost 4 bases, and 2 bases had no gene match. CDR3 length equals 14 residues. The DNA of the CDR3 is TGCGCCAGCAGCGGGGGGGGAAGCACAGATACGCAGTATTTT. Its translation: CASSGGGSTDTQYF.

This clone has only a few counts. This sample also contains other DNA sequences that code for the same CDR3. This chain links TRBV15 with TRBJ2-7; 9 bases map to TRBD1. Germline CDR1 and CDR2: LNHNV and YYDKDF (reference sequence). V was clipped by 3 bases and J by 3 bases; unmatched bases: 3. This CDR3 contains 14 residues. The CDR3 DNA reads TGTGCCACCAGCAGGGCGGGACAGGGCTACGAGCAGTACTTC. It encodes CATSRAGQGYEQYF. The whole variable domain, remainder taken from reference TRBV15 and TRBJ2-7, is DAMVIQNPRYQVTQFGKPVTLSCSQTLNHNVMYWYQQKSSQAPKLLFHYYDKDFNNEADTPDNFQSRRPNTSFCFLDIRSPGLGDTAMYLCATSRAGQGYEQYFGPGTRLTVT.

The V call is TRBV30, the J call TRBJ2-7; D is unclear. Germline CDR1 and CDR2: GTSNPN and SVGIG (reference sequence). V was pared by 1 base and J by 1 base, with 2 bases between. The CDR3 is 11 residues long. The CDR3 sequence is CAWSASYEQYF. The DNA for the CDR3 is TGTGCCTGGAGTGCGTCCTACGAGCAGTACTTC. The full variable domain, completed using reference TRBV30 and TRBJ2-7, is SQTIHQWPATLVQPVGSPLSLECTVEGTSNPNLYWYRQAAGRGLQLLFYSVGIGQISSEVPQNLSASRPQDRQFILSSKKLLLSDSGFYLCAWSASYEQYFGPGTRLTVT.

The chain couples TRBV27 to TRBJ2-7; D is unclear. This CDR3 has 15 amino acids. CDR1 MNHEY and CDR2 SMNVEV come from the germline V gene (reference sequence). With 5 bases removed from V and 1 base from J, the gap between germline ends came to 15 bases. The DNA of the CDR3 is TGTGCCAGCAGTCCTCGGTTAGTCTCGTCCTACGAGCAGTACTTC. It specifies CASSPRLVSSYEQYF.